This TCR beta chain was found in a study of cytomegalovirus exposure and HLA in healthy donors. The donors, nominally healthy at sampling, likely had unrecorded immune exposures. Concerning this clone: Its antigen is not known.

Primers: 60 Vbeta forward and 13 Jbeta reverse. TCRdb's copy holds only in-frame clones and misses some; the assay was immunoSEQ multiplex PCR. Among 150,000 to 200,000 clones listed, about 75% were seen once. Overall study findings and caveats: Owing to their indistinguishability, certain V segments, notably TRBV6-2 and TRBV6-3, were excluded. Researchers catalogued under 200 TCR beta chains as cytomegalovirus-associated. Later findings reportedly placed an Asian-associated ancestry cluster below the roughly 700-donor mean for N-insertions.

The V end was cut by 3 bases, the J end by 4 bases, with 10 bases between. The germline gives CDR1 SEHNR, CDR2 FQNEAQ (reference sequence). This CDR3 comprises 15 residues. The receptor was isolated from a male donor in good health and CMV-seronegative. The gene calls are TRBV7-9 and TRBJ1-6; maybe TRBD1 (6 bases). Sequenced: PBMCs. The CDR3 loop reads CASSFRGTYNSPLHF. CDR3 nucleotides: TGTGCCAGCAGCTTCAGGGGCACTTATAATTCACCCCTCCACTTT. The whole variable domain, filled in from reference TRBV7-9 and TRBJ1-6, reads DTGVSQNPRHKITKRGQNVTFRCDPISEHNRLYWYRQTLGQGPEFLTYFQNEAQLEKSRLLSDRFSAERPKGSFSTLEIQRTEQGDSAMYLCASSFRGTYNSPLHFGNGTRLTVT.